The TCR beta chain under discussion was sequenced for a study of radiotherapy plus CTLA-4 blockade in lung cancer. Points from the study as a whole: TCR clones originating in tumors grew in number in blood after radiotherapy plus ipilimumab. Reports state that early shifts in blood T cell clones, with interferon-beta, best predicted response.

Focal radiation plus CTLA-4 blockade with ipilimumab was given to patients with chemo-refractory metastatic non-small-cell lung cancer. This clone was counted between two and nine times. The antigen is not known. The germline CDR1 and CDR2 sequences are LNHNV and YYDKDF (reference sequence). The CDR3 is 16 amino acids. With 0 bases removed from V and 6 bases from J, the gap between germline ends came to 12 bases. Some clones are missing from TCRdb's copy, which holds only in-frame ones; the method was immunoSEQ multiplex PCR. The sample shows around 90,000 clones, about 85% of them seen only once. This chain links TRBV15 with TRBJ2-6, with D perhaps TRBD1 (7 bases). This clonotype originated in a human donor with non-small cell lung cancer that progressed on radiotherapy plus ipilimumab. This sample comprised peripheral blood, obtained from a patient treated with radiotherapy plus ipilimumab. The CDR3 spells CATSRDQGGMANVLTF. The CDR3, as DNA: TGTGCCACCAGCAGAGACCAGGGGGGTATGGCCAACGTCCTGACTTTC.